A single sample gave rise to the 6 T cell receptor beta chains below, sequenced in a study of blood T cells in healthy people across ages. Next came a second PCR, run for about 7 to 12 cycles, which used a sample-barcoded 5' primer along with a J-beta primer mix. TCRdb passed the 5' RACE reads through MiXCR, listing each CDR3 protein once. The profile covers 450,000 to 700,000 distinct CDR3 sequences, with about 25% appearing a single time and around a sixth taken by the ten largest. The sequenced material came from blood. Receptor source: a woman between 65 and 79 years old in good health.

This clonotype was found once. The chain carries TRBV7-2 and TRBJ1-2; tentative D call: TRBD1 (6 bases). The CDR3 runs to 14 residues. Germline V gene sequence: CDR1 SGHTA, CDR2 FQGNSA. Trimming pared 3 bases from V and 4 bases from J, leaving 12 bases between. The CDR3 spells CASSFRGPSYGYTF. DNA for the CDR3: TGTGCCAGCAGCTTCAGGGGACCTTCCTATGGCTACACCTTC. Filled out from reference TRBV7-2 and TRBJ1-2, the complete variable domain reads GAGVSQSPSNKVTEKGKDVELRCDPISGHTALYWYRQSLGQGLEFLIYFQGNSAPDKSGLPSDRFSAERTGGSVSTLTIQRTQQEDSAVYLCASSFRGPSYGYTFGSGTRLTVV.

The chain combines TRBV30 with TRBJ2-1; possibly TRBD1 for D (5 bases). Trimming stripped 2 bases from V and 10 bases from J, with 15 bases between. Germline lookup yields CDR1 GTSNPN and CDR2 SVGIG (reference sequence). The CDR3 consists of 13 residues. The DNA of the CDR3 is TGTGCCTGGAGTCGGACATTTGTGGGAGAGCAGTTCTTC. Translation: CAWSRTFVGEQFF.

This clonotype was seen more than once but under ten times. V and J are TRBV29-1 and TRBJ2-5, with TRBD1 matching 7 bases. Germline CDR1 and CDR2: SQVTM and ANQGSEA. The V gene end was trimmed by 6 bases and the J gene end by 5 bases; junction bases not matched to a gene: 9. The CDR3 extends over 13 amino acids. CDR3 in amino acids: CSVLKQGRETQYF. The CDR3 DNA is TGCAGCGTCCTTAAACAGGGGCGTGAGACCCAGTACTTC.

The chain recombines TRBV20-1 with TRBJ2-5; 12 nucleotides align to TRBD2. Germline lookup yields CDR1 DFQATT and CDR2 SNEGSKA (reference sequence). The V and J ends lost 2 bases and 2 bases, in that order; junction bases with no gene match: 6. The CDR3 runs 16 residues. The CDR3: CSARSLAGGIQETQYF. The DNA of the CDR3 is TGCAGTGCTAGATCTCTAGCGGGGGGGATACAAGAGACCCAGTACTTC.

V usage is TRBV27 and J usage is TRBJ2-1; 8 bases fit TRBD1. CDR3 size: 15 residues. Trimming removed 5 bases from V and 7 bases from J; junction bases left unmatched: 10. Germline CDR1 and CDR2: MNHEY and SMNVEV (reference sequence). The CDR3 sequence: CASSLRTGLENEQFF. As DNA, the CDR3 is TGTGCCAGCAGTCTGCGGACAGGGTTGGAGAATGAGCAGTTCTTC.

This clonotype showed up just a few times. The rearrangement uses TRBV20-1 and TRBJ1-1, with D unresolved. V lost 4 bases and J lost 5, with 8 bases in between. CDR1 and CDR2 from the germline V gene are DFQATT and SNEGSKA (reference sequence). CDR3 length equals 11 residues. The CDR3 region is CSATEGTEAFF. The CDR3 DNA sequence: TGCAGTGCTACGGAGGGAACTGAAGCTTTCTTT.